Presented here are 30 T cell receptor beta chains from one specimen sequenced in a study of blood T cell repertoires in COVID-19. Using immunoSEQ multiplex PCR, the repertoire was profiled, and TCRdb retains in-frame clones only, with some absent. In the table there are some 96,000 clones, less than 90% of which are singletons. Input material: peripheral blood. Receptors were obtained from a human donor in a cohort sampled during active COVID-19.

The chain is built from TRBV6-5 and TRBJ1-1; TRBD1 matches at 7 bases. J was trimmed by 3 bases and V by 7 bases; bases with no gene match: 5. Germline lookup yields CDR1 MNHEY and CDR2 SVGAGI. This CDR3 contains 13 residues. The chain's CDR3 is CASNRGEDTEAFF. As DNA, the CDR3 is TGTGCCAGCAACAGGGGCGAGGACACTGAAGCTTTCTTT.

The chain carries TRBV9 and TRBJ1-1; perhaps TRBD1 as D (6 bases). The CDR3 spans 14 residues. Trimming left V 0 bases short and J 6 bases short, with 12 bases between. Germline CDR1 reads SGDLS; CDR2 reads YYNGEE. In nucleotides, the CDR3 is TGTGCCAGCAGCGTAGACTACAGGGCGGCTGAAGCTTTCTTT. Translated: CASSVDYRAAEAFF. The full variable domain, in which reference TRBV9 and TRBJ1-1 provide the parts outside the CDR3, is DSGVTQTPKHLITATGQRVTLRCSPRSGDLSVYWYQQSLDQGLQFLIQYYNGEERAKGNILERFSAQQFPDLHSELNLSSLELGDSALYFCASSVDYRAAEAFFGQGTRLTVV.

The rearrangement joins TRBV29-1 to TRBJ2-7; the match to TRBD1 covers 12 bases. This CDR3 is built from 13 residues. The V segment lost 4 bases and the J segment 6 bases; nucleotides outside the gene matches: 4. Germline V gene sequence: CDR1 SQVTM, CDR2 ANQGSEA. CDR3 bases: TGCAGCGTTGGGGGGACAGGGGGCGGCGAGCAGTACTTC. Translation: CSVGGTGGGEQYF.

The rearrangement links TRBV28 to TRBJ2-7, with D hard to call. V was cut by 10 bases and J by 2 bases, with 9 bases left in between. Germline lookup yields CDR1 MDHEN and CDR2 SYDVKM. The CDR3 has 11 amino acids. Here the CDR3 DNA reads TGTGCCATCACGAGGCCCTACGAGCAGTACTTC. This gives the protein CAITRPYEQYF.

This chain joins TRBV30 and TRBJ2-5; TRBD2 agrees at 8 bases. Germline V gene sequence: CDR1 GTSNPN, CDR2 SVGIG (reference sequence). CDR3 size: 12 residues. V shed 0 bases, J shed 9 bases, and the junction held 3 bases outside the gene matches. CDR3 protein: CAWSVIGGAQYF. CDR3 in DNA: TGTGCCTGGAGTGTAATCGGGGGGGCCCAGTACTTC. The whole variable domain, filled in from reference TRBV30 and TRBJ2-5, reads SQTIHQWPATLVQPVGSPLSLECTVEGTSNPNLYWYRQAAGRGLQLLFYSVGIGQISSEVPQNLSASRPQDRQFILSSKKLLLSDSGFYLCAWSVIGGAQYFGPGTRLLVL.

In regard to this clone: A junction boundary mismatches the germline segment, possibly from a read error. The chain employs TRBV7-7 and TRBJ2-5; tentatively, D is TRBD2 (5 bases). The CDR3 is 15 residues long. Looked up from germline, CDR1 is SSHAT and CDR2 is FNYEAQ (reference sequence). CDR3 loop: CASSLGLEAGETQYF. CDR3 coding DNA: TGTGCTAGCAGCTTAGGACTCGAGGCCGGGGAGACCCAGTACTTC. Full variable domain (missing parts from reference TRBV7-7 and TRBJ2-5): GAGVSQSPRYKVTKRGQDVTLRCDPISSHATLYWYQQALGQGPEFLTYFNYEAQPDKSGLPSDRFSAERPEGSISTLTIQRTEQRDSAMYRCASSLGLEAGETQYFGPGTRLLVL.

V usage is TRBV5-4 and J usage is TRBJ1-6; D is unclear. The germline V gene encodes CDR1 SGHNT and CDR2 YYREEE (reference sequence). CDR3 size: 14 residues. The V end was cut by 4 bases, the J end by 7 bases, with 12 bases between. CDR3 sequence: CASSPNRANSPLHF. The CDR3 nucleotides read TGTGCCAGCAGCCCGAACAGAGCCAATTCACCCCTCCACTTT.

V and J are TRBV4-3 and TRBJ1-2; TRBD1 agrees at 8 bases. The CDR3 is made up of 15 amino acids. Germline loops: CDR1 LGHNA, CDR2 YSLEER. The J segment lost 5 bases and the V segment lost 4 bases, leaving 9 bases of the junction unmatched. The CDR3 protein is CASSRRHDRGYGYTF. DNA of the CDR3: TGCGCCAGCAGCCGACGTCACGACAGGGGATATGGCTACACCTTC.

This chain uses TRBV19 with TRBJ2-2, with D unclear. CDR1 and CDR2 (germline): LNHDA, SQIVND (reference sequence). CDR3 length: 12 residues. Trimming removed 4 bases from V and 5 bases from J, with 5 bases in between. In nucleotides, the CDR3 is TGTGCCAGTAGTACTTTGACCGGGGAGCTGTTTTTT. Protein product: CASSTLTGELFF.

As for this clone: The same CDR3 arises from other DNA sequences in this sample as well. This chain links TRBV7-2 with TRBJ1-1; D is ambiguous. V lost 0 bases, J lost 1 base, and 6 bases lay in between. Germline V gene data show CDR1 as SGHTA and CDR2 as FQGNSA. The CDR3 has 14 amino acids. The CDR3 is CASSLAPGNTEAFF. In DNA form, the CDR3 reads TGTGCCAGCAGCTTAGCTCCGGGGAACACTGAAGCTTTCTTT.

CDR3 nucleotide sequence: TGTGCCAGCAGGGCCCGTGGTAGCGAGGACAATGAGCAGTTCTTC. This codes for CASRARGSEDNEQFF. This rearrangement joins TRBV5-4 to TRBJ2-1, with D possibly matching TRBD2 (5 bases). The length of the CDR3 is 15 residues. Trimming left V 5 bases short and J 5 bases short, with 17 bases between. CDR1 is SGHNT and CDR2 is YYREEE in the germline V gene (reference sequence).

The genes are TRBV4-1 and TRBJ1-6; 12 nucleotides line up with TRBD1. The CDR3 runs to 19 residues. The germline gives CDR1 MGHRA, CDR2 YSYEKL. V gave up 4 bases and J gave up 2 bases; unmatched junction bases: 9. The chain's CDR3 is CASSLSGTGGRAYNSPLHF. The CDR3, as DNA: TGCGCCAGCAGCCTCTCCGGGACAGGGGGCCGCGCCTATAATTCACCCCTCCACTTT.

The chain joins TRBV9 to TRBJ2-1; TRBD2 matches 8 bases. J was trimmed by 15 bases and V by 4 bases; bases with no gene match: 21. From germline, CDR1 is SGDLS and CDR2 YYNGEE. The CDR3 contains 16 residues. In DNA, the CDR3 is TGTGCCAGCAGCACGTCGACCTGGACTAGCCTCGGAATCGTGTTCTTC. It codes for CASSTSTWTSLGIVFF. Based on the CDR3 plus reference TRBV9 and TRBJ2-1, the full variable domain is DSGVTQTPKHLITATGQRVTLRCSPRSGDLSVYWYQQSLDQGLQFLIQYYNGEERAKGNILERFSAQQFPDLHSELNLSSLELGDSALYFCASSTSTWTSLGIVFFGPGTRLTVL.

This clone appeared a few times. The chain uses TRBV30 and TRBJ1-1; TRBD1 matches at 9 bases. The CDR3 is 13 residues long. The V segment lost 0 bases and the J segment 8 bases; nucleotides outside the gene matches: 4. Germline assignment: CDR1 GTSNPN and CDR2 SVGIG (reference sequence). CDR3 sequence reads: CAWSVQGAGEAFF. Here the CDR3 DNA reads TGTGCCTGGAGTGTACAGGGGGCCGGCGAAGCTTTCTTT.

This chain links TRBV7-3 with TRBJ2-1; D not resolved. V lost 5 bases and J 5 bases, leaving 10 bases between the germline ends. This CDR3 comprises 13 residues. Looked up from germline, CDR1 is SGHTA and CDR2 is FQGTGA. The DNA of the CDR3 is TGTGCCAGCAGCACGAACACAGACAATGAGCAGTTCTTC. It is translated as CASSTNTDNEQFF.

V and J are TRBV5-4 and TRBJ2-3, with 7 positions matching TRBD1. Germline trimming cut 2 bases from V and 4 bases from J; bases unmatched to any gene: 7. The CDR3 covers 15 residues. Germline V gives CDR1 SGHNT, CDR2 YYREEE (reference sequence). The CDR3 DNA reads TGTGCCAGCAGCTTAGACCGGGACAGCTCAGATACGCAGTATTTT. It codes for CASSLDRDSSDTQYF.

The chain has TRBV2 and TRBJ1-4, with 9 bases fitting TRBD1. CDR3 length equals 14 residues. Germline V CDR1 and CDR2: SNHLY, FYNNEI. Trimming took 3 bases from V and 6 from J; bases not matched to a gene: 2. CDR3 protein: CASSDRTGDEKLFF. The CDR3 coding sequence is TGTGCCAGCAGTGATAGGACAGGGGATGAAAAACTGTTTTTT.

In this sample, this clone turned up a few times. This chain links TRBV2 with TRBJ2-3; TRBD1 aligns across 9 bases. The CDR3 is 14 residues long. From germline, CDR1 is SNHLY and CDR2 FYNNEI. V shed 8 bases, J shed 5 bases, and the junction held 8 bases outside the gene matches. CDR3 loop: CASGGQGREDTQYF. In nucleotides, the CDR3 is TGTGCCAGCGGGGGACAGGGTAGGGAAGATACGCAGTATTTT.

The genes are TRBV5-1 and TRBJ2-1, with 10 bases matching TRBD2. The CDR3 runs 15 residues. V was pared by 4 bases and J by 4 bases, with 5 bases of the junction left unmatched. The V gene's germline CDR1 is SGHRS and CDR2 YFSETQ. CDR3 coding DNA: TGCGCCAGCAGCGAAGCGGGAGGGCCGTACAATGAGCAGTTCTTC. Encoded protein: CASSEAGGPYNEQFF. The variable domain in full, completed from reference TRBV5-1 and TRBJ2-1, reads KAGVTQTPRYLIKTRGQQVTLSCSPISGHRSVSWYQQTPGQGLQFLFEYFSETQRNKGNFPGRFSGRQFSNSRSEMNVSTLELGDSALYLCASSEAGGPYNEQFFGPGTRLTVL.

The J gene is TRBJ2-1, the V gene TRBV10-3; 14 bases align to TRBD2. Germline CDR1 is ENHRY and CDR2 is SYGVKD. After removal of 6 bases from V and 3 bases from J, the junction contained 4 bases not matched to a gene. This CDR3 region has 16 residues. The CDR3 sequence: CAIRTGTSGSYNEQFF. The CDR3 region has the DNA TGTGCCATCAGAACCGGGACTAGCGGGAGCTACAATGAGCAGTTCTTC.

The chain employs TRBV20-1 and TRBJ2-2; 8 nucleotides agree with TRBD2. In germline, CDR1 is DFQATT, CDR2 SNEGSKA (reference sequence). The V gene end was trimmed by 3 bases and the J gene end by 7 bases; junction bases not matched to a gene: 16. CDR3 size: 17 residues. CDR3 DNA: TGCAGTGCTAGTGGTATACTAGCGGCCCCATCGGGCGGGGAGCTGTTTTTT. Encoded protein: CSASGILAAPSGGELFF.

This sequence joins TRBV30 and TRBJ2-3; 11 bases are shared with TRBD2. The CDR3 runs to 17 residues. Germline-derived CDR1 and CDR2 are GTSNPN and SVGIG (reference sequence). V lost 3 bases, J lost 1 base, and 9 bases stayed unmatched. CDR3 in amino acids: CAWSPSHSGRGTDTQYF. CDR3 nucleotide sequence: TGTGCCTGGAGCCCCTCTCATAGCGGGAGGGGCACAGATACGCAGTATTTT. The entire variable domain, with the rest obtained from reference TRBV30 and TRBJ2-3, is as follows: SQTIHQWPATLVQPVGSPLSLECTVEGTSNPNLYWYRQAAGRGLQLLFYSVGIGQISSEVPQNLSASRPQDRQFILSSKKLLLSDSGFYLCAWSPSHSGRGTDTQYFGPGTRLTVL.

J is TRBJ1-5 and V is TRBV14; no clear D gene. The CDR3 length is 15 residues. Germline V gene data show CDR1 as SGHDN and CDR2 as FVKESK. The V gene lost 2 bases and the J gene lost 4 bases, with 12 bases spanning the gap. The CDR3 coding sequence is TGTGCCAGCAGCCAACCCCGGAAGCGAAATCAGCCCCAGCATTTT. This sequence encodes CASSQPRKRNQPQHF.

CDR3 protein: CASSLTGTSGGISDTQYF. The CDR3 DNA reads TGTGCCAGCAGCTTAACGGGAACTAGCGGTGGAATCTCAGATACGCAGTATTTT. V and J are TRBV7-3 and TRBJ2-3; 8 nucleotides line up with TRBD2. This CDR3 is built from 18 residues. Germline V gene data show CDR1 as SGHTA and CDR2 as FQGTGA. With V trimmed by 0 bases and J by 4 bases, 12 bases remained unmatched.

V gene TRBV19 combines with J gene TRBJ1-3; tentative D call: TRBD1 (6 bases). This CDR3 is built from 14 residues. V lost 9 bases and J lost 0, with 12 bases in between. Per germline, CDR1 LNHDA and CDR2 SQIVND (reference sequence). DNA for the CDR3: TGTGCCAGCCAGGACAGAAGCTCTGGAAACACCATATATTTT. Translated, it gives CASQDRSSGNTIYF.

The V and J genes are TRBV23-1 and TRBJ1-2, with TRBD1 matching over 7 bases. TRBV23-1 is identified as an open reading frame with a role that is uncertain. V was clipped by 10 bases and J by 4 bases; unmatched bases: 9. CDR3 length equals 13 residues. This chain's CDR3 is CATYVQGVYGYTF. The CDR3, as DNA: TGCGCCACCTATGTCCAGGGGGTCTATGGCTACACCTTC.

The rearrangement uses TRBV5-8 and TRBJ2-3; a possible D gene is TRBD2 (6 bases). V shed 4 bases and J shed 3 bases, with 15 bases lying between them. Germline assignment: CDR1 SGHTS and CDR2 YDEGEE. The CDR3 consists of 15 residues. CDR3 sequence reads: CASSPSFAGTDTQYF. CDR3 nucleotides: TGTGCCAGCAGCCCATCTTTCGCGGGGACAGATACGCAGTATTTT.

V is TRBV5-8 and J is TRBJ2-3, with 9 bases matching TRBD1. Germline V gene sequence: CDR1 SGHTS, CDR2 YDEGEE. Trimming took 4 bases from V and 2 from J; bases not matched to a gene: 2. The length of the CDR3 is 14 residues. CDR3 coding DNA: TGTGCCAGCAGCAGGACAGGGGACACAGATACGCAGTATTTT. Encoded protein: CASSRTGDTDTQYF.

This chain links TRBV5-1 with TRBJ2-7; 11 bases match TRBD2. Germline-derived CDR1 and CDR2 are SGHRS and YFSETQ. This CDR3 is built from 17 residues. The trim removed 4 bases at V and 3 bases at J, leaving 12 bases unmatched. CDR3 loop: CASSRATSGSQLYEQYF. The CDR3, as DNA: TGCGCCAGCAGCCGTGCTACTAGCGGGAGCCAACTCTACGAGCAGTACTTC.

V gene TRBV5-8 combines with J gene TRBJ1-1; possible D gene TRBD1, 6 bases. This CDR3 region has 16 residues. The germline V gene has CDR1 SGHTS and CDR2 YDEGEE. Trimming removed 0 bases at V and 4 bases at J, with 16 bases between. The CDR3 DNA sequence: TGTGCCAGCAGCTTGGACCCGGGGGGCCTGAGCACTGAAGCTTTCTTT. Translating it yields CASSLDPGGLSTEAFF.